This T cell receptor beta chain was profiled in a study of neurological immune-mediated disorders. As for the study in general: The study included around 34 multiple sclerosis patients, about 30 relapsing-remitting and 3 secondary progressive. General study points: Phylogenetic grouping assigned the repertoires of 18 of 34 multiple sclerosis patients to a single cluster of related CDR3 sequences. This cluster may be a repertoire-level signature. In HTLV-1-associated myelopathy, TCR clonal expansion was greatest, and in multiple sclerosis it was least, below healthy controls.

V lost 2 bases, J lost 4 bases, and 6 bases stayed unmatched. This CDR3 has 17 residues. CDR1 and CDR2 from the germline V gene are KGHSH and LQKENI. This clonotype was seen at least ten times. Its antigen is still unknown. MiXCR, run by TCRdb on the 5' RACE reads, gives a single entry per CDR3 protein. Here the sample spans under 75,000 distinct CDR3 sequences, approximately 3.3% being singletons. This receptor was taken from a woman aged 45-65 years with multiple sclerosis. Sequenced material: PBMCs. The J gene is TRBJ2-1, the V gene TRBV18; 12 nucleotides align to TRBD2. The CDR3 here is CASSPYKTSGGYNEQFF. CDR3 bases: TGTGCCAGCTCACCATACAAAACTAGCGGGGGGTACAATGAGCAGTTCTTC.